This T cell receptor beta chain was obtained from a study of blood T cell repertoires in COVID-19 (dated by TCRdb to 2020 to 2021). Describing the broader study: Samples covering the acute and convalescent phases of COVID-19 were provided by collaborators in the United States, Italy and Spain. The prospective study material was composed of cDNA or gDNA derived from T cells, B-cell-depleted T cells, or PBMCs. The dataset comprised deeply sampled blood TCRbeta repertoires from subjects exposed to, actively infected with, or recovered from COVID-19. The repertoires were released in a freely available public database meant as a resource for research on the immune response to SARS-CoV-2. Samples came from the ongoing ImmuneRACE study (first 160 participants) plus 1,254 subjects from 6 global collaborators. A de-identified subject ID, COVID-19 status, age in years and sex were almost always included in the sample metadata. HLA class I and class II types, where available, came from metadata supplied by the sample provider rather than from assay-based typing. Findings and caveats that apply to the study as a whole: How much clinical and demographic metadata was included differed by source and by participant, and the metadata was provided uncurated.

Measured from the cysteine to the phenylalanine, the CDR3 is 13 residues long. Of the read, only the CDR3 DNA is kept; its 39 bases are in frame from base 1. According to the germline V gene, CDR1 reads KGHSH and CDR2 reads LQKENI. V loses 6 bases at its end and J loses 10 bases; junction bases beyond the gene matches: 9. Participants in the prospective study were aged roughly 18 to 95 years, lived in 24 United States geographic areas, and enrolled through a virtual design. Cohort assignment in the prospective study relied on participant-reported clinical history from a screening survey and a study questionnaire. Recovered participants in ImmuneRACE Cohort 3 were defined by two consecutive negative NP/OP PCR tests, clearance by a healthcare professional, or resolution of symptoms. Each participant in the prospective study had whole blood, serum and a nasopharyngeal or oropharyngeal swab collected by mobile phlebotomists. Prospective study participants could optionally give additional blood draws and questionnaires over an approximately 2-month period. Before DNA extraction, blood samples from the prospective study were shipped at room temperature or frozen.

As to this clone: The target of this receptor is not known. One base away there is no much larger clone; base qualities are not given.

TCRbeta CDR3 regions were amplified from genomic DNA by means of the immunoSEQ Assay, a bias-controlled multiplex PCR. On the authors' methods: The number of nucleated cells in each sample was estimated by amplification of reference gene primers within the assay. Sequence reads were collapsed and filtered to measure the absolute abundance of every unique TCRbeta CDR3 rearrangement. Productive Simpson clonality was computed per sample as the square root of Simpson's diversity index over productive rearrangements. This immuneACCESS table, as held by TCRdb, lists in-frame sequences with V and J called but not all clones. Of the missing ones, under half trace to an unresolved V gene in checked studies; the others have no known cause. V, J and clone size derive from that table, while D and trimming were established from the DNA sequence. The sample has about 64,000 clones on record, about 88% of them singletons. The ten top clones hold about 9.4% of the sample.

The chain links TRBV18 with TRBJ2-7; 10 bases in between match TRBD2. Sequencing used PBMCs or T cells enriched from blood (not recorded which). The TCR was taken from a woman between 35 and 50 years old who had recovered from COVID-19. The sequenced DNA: TGTGCCAGCTCCCCCGGACTAGCGGCCGCCCAGTACTTC. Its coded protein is CASSPGLAAAQYF. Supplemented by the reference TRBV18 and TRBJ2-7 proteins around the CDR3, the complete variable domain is NAGVMQNPRHLVRRRGQEARLRCSPMKGHSHVYWYRQLPEEGLKFMVYLQKENIIDESGMPKERFSAEFPKEGPSILRIQQVVRGDSAAYFCASSPGLAAAQYFGPGTRLTVT.